This T cell receptor (beta chain) was found in a study of T cells in pancreatic ductal adenocarcinoma. Study-level points and caveats: Unique clonotypes were approximately 8-fold more numerous in blood than in tumor. Tumor and blood clonality did not differ significantly, about 0.11 versus 0.072. This surgical cohort overrepresents the minority presenting with early-stage disease. Tumors hold more CD45RO+ effector T cells, which may bias toward lower diversity.

Surgery without prior neoadjuvant therapy was the treatment of the selected pancreatic ductal adenocarcinoma patients. Assay used: immunoSEQ multiplex PCR; TCRdb lists only in-frame clones, some missing. Of about 97,000 clones in the sample, about 96% were seen once. This CDR3 is built from 16 residues. As concerns this clone: Its specificity is unknown.

The V gene is TRBV21-1, the J gene TRBJ2-5; TRBD2 reflects the table's D call only, with no check against the DNA. TRBV21-1 corresponds to a pseudogene. The receptor's source is a human donor with pancreatic ductal adenocarcinoma. Sequencing was performed on PBMCs. CDR3 sequence (DNA): TGTGCCAGCAGCAAACACATCCTAGCTTGTAGGAAGACCCAGTACTTC. It specifies CASSKHILACRKTQYF.